One sample yielded the 21 T cell receptor beta chains listed below, sequenced in a study of tumor-infiltrating lymphocytes in primary liver carcinoma. Bulk tissue was left unsorted, and RNA and DNA were co-extracted from 20-30 mg of it. From roughly 470 ng total RNA, TCR beta cDNA was generated with a primer in the constant region. TCR beta libraries came from three nested multiplex PCR rounds using slightly modified ARM-PCR. TRBV1-TRBV30 forward primers and a C-beta reverse primer were used in the first two PCR rounds, which each ran for about 9 cycles. TCRdb redid the calling of the multiplex PCR reads with MiXCR, one entry per CDR3 protein. This sample has 60,000 to 90,000 distinct CDR3 sequences, with 60% to 80% found just once. The sequencing input was liver tumor tissue from sampling region 4. Described subset: tumor region T4, right-lateral pole. The receptors stem from a man between 40 and 49 years old with primary liver carcinoma and hepatitis B virus infection.

To note about this clonotype: The junction and the germline gene differ at one end; a read error may be behind it. The V and J genes are TRBV7-9 and TRBJ2-3; D remains ambiguous. The germline V gene has CDR1 SEHNR and CDR2 FQNEAQ (reference sequence). This CDR3 spans 15 amino acids. The CDR3 spells CASSLPGGSTDTQYF. CDR3 nucleotides: TGTGCCAGCAGCTTACCCGGCGGTAGCACAGATACACAGTATTTT. The complete variable domain, with remaining parts taken from reference TRBV7-9 and TRBJ2-3, reads DTGVSQNPRHKITKRGQNVTFRCDPISEHNRLYWYRQTLGQGPEFLTYFQNEAQLEKSRLLSDRFSAERPKGSFSTLEIQRTEQGDSAMYLCASSLPGGSTDTQYFGPGTRLTVL.

As to this clonotype: Just one base apart from a much larger clone, this may be a read error. The CDR3 nucleotides are TGTGTCAGCAGTTTAGAGGGGGTGAACACCGGGGAGCTGTTTTTT. Residues: CVSSLEGVNTGELFF. This chain connects TRBV28 to TRBJ2-2; tentatively, D is TRBD1 (6 bases). This CDR3 comprises 15 residues. Germline assignment: CDR1 MDHEN and CDR2 SYDVKM.

A remark on this clonotype: A read error may be the cause here, since a much bigger clone is one base away. CDR3 sequence reads: CASSYHFEKLSF. The CDR3 nucleotides are TGTGCCAGCAGCTACCATTTTGAAAAACTGTCTTTT. The chain recombines TRBV14 with TRBJ1-4; no reliable D call. The CDR3 sequence is 12 residues long. Germline CDR1 SGHDN, CDR2 FVKESK.

V gene TRBV11-2 combines with J gene TRBJ2-3; 10 bases line up with TRBD2. The CDR3 runs to 15 residues. Germline V gene lookup returns CDR1 SGHAT and CDR2 FQNNGV. V shed 4 bases and J 2 bases; nucleotides not matched to a gene: 3. The CDR3 loop reads CASSSTSGTTDTQYF. The DNA of the CDR3 is TGTGCCAGCAGCTCAACTAGCGGGACCACAGATACGCAGTATTTT. The entire variable domain, with the rest obtained from reference TRBV11-2 and TRBJ2-3, is as follows: EAGVAQSPRYKIIEKRQSVAFWCNPISGHATLYWYQQILGQGPKLLIQFQNNGVVDDSQLPKDRFSAERLKGVDSTLKIQPAKLEDSAVYLCASSSTSGTTDTQYFGPGTRLTVL.

Details on this clonotype: Mismatch with germline at one junction end may stem from a read error. V gene TRBV4-1 combines with J gene TRBJ2-5; 9 bases line up with TRBD2. The CDR3 has 17 amino acids. The germline CDR1 and CDR2 sequences are MGHRA and YSYEKL. The CDR3 nucleotides read TGTGCCAGCAGCCAAGATCTGGGTAGCGGGGGCCAAGAGACCCAGAACTTC. This gives the protein CASSQDLGSGGQETQNF.

Turning to this clonotype: This may stem from a read error, because a much larger clone lies one nucleotide away. CDR3 in amino acids: CASSLVGQGYNEQFF. The CDR3 DNA reads TGCGCCAGCAGCTTGGTCGGACAGGGTTACAATGAGCAGTTCTTC. The rearrangement joins TRBV5-1 to TRBJ2-1; 8 bases match TRBD1. There are 15 residues in the CDR3. The germline gives CDR1 SGHRS, CDR2 YFSETQ. V shed 0 bases and J 4 bases; nucleotides not matched to a gene: 3.

This rearrangement joins TRBV20-1 to TRBJ1-1; weak D call: TRBD1 (6 bases). The CDR3 loop spans 14 amino acids. V dropped 6 bases and J dropped 1 base, with 15 bases sitting between them. The V gene's germline CDR1 is DFQATT and CDR2 SNEGSKA (reference sequence). The CDR3 DNA is TGCAGTGCCCCTAGGGGGGGTAAGAACACTGAAGCTTTCTTT. Amino acid sequence: CSAPRGGKNTEAFF.

For this clonotype: Given a much more abundant clone one base away, this may be a read error. V and J are TRBV30 and TRBJ2-7; TRBD2 matches at 7 bases. The CDR3 length is 11 residues. Germline V gene lookup returns CDR1 GTSNPN and CDR2 SVGIG (reference sequence). Losses at the gene ends were 4 bases for V and 7 bases for J; bases not matched to a gene: 4. CDR3 DNA: TGTGCCTGGATCCAGGGAGGGGAGCAGTACTTC. Encoded protein: CAWIQGGEQYF. The full variable domain, with the rest looked up from reference TRBV30 and TRBJ2-7, is SQTIHQWPATLVQPVGSPLSLECTVEGTSNPNLYWYRQAAGRGLQLLFYSVGIGQISSEVPQNLSASRPQDRQFILSSKKLLLSDSGFYLCAWIQGGEQYFGPGTRLTVT.

The chain is built from TRBV6-6 and TRBJ2-7; D gene unclear. V was trimmed by 7 bases and J by 3 bases, leaving 13 bases between them. The CDR3 is 13 residues long. Germline lookup yields CDR1 MNHNY and CDR2 SVGAGI (reference sequence). The CDR3 DNA is TGTGCCAGCAATACAACTTCTCACTACGAGCAGTACTTC. Amino acid sequence: CASNTTSHYEQYF.

The chain employs TRBV20-1 and TRBJ2-3, with D possibly being TRBD2 (6 bases). Trimming removed 6 bases from V and 1 base from J, with 17 bases in between. The germline CDR1 and CDR2 sequences are DFQATT and SNEGSKA (reference sequence). The CDR3 spans 15 residues. CDR3 protein: CSAPLRDFGTDTQYF. CDR3 nucleotides: TGCAGTGCCCCCCTCCGGGACTTTGGCACAGATACGCAGTATTTT.

This clonotype was seen more than once but under ten times. The CDR3 loop reads CASSIRTGRVDTQYF. DNA for the CDR3: TGTGCCAGCAGTATCCGGACAGGCCGCGTAGATACGCAGTATTTT. The chain is built from TRBV6-1 and TRBJ2-3; 7 bases match TRBD1. The germline V gene encodes CDR1 MNHNS and CDR2 SASEGT. The CDR3 length is 15 residues. After removal of 5 bases from V and 5 bases from J, the junction contained 10 bases not matched to a gene.

As concerns this clonotype: The junction shows a germline mismatch at one end, possibly a read error. The chain has TRBV5-5 and TRBJ2-7, with D perhaps assigned TRBD1 or TRBD2 (5 bases each). The CDR3 is 14 amino acids. Germline CDR1 is SGHKS and CDR2 is YYEKEE (reference sequence). The CDR3 here is CVSSLDGGRDEQYF. As DNA, the CDR3 is TGTGTCAGCAGCTTGGATGGAGGTAGGGACGAGCAATACTTC.

For this clonotype: A read error may be the cause here, since a much bigger clone is one base away. It is likely a read error, because the conserved phenylalanine at the end of the CDR3 is missing. The chain recombines TRBV28 with TRBJ1-5, with D perhaps matching TRBD1 (6 bases). Per germline, CDR1 MDHEN and CDR2 SYDVKM. V was shortened by 2 bases and J by 6 bases, with 14 bases between the two germline ends. There are 15 residues in the CDR3. The CDR3 protein is CASSLPVGGRQPQHL. In DNA form, the CDR3 reads TGTGCCAGCAGTTTACCTGTGGGGGGCCGTCAGCCCCAGCATTTA.

As to this clonotype: A much larger clonotype is one base distant, so this may be a read error. V usage is TRBV10-2 and J usage is TRBJ2-7; 12 positions agree with TRBD1. CDR3 size: 16 residues. Germline values: CDR1 WSHSY, CDR2 SAAADI. V dropped 2 bases and J dropped 4; count of bases not matched to a gene: 6. CDR3 loop: CASSELRDRGLYEQYV. The CDR3 DNA reads as TGCGCCAGCAGTGAGCTACGGGACAGGGGGCTATACGAGCAGTACGTC.

Details on this clonotype: The CDR3 does not close with the conserved phenylalanine or tryptophan, likely indicating a read error. The limits of the CDR3 on the DNA are not certain, so only TCRdb's listed CDR3 is given. The chain employs TRBV29-1 and TRBJ2-1; TRBD1, as called in the table, went unchecked against the DNA. The V gene's germline CDR1 is SQVTM and CDR2 ANQGSEA. The length of the CDR3 is 12 amino acids, counting both ends. CDR3 loop: CNVEGTGSEKFS.

The rearrangement joins TRBV10-2 to TRBJ2-3; D might be TRBD1 or TRBD2, each matching 5 bases. Per the germline V gene, CDR1 is WSHSY and CDR2 is SAAADI. Trimming left V 7 bases short and J 6 bases short, with 26 bases between. This CDR3 has 17 amino acids. The CDR3 is CASIEWTCWRGADTQYF. CDR3 DNA sequence: TGCGCCAGCATTGAATGGACTTGCTGGAGAGGGGCGGATACGCAGTATTTT.

The chain links TRBV5-1 to TRBJ2-5; possibly TRBD2 for D (5 bases). In germline, CDR1 is SGHRS, CDR2 YFSETQ. V lost 8 bases, J lost 2 bases, and 22 bases lay in between. The CDR3 extends over 16 amino acids. Written as DNA, the CDR3 is TGCGCCAGGAGCCCCCTAGCAGGAGGATCACAAGAGACCCAGTACTTC. This translates into CARSPLAGGSQETQYF.

A note on this clonotype: The junction differs from germline at one of its ends, possibly a read error. The chain joins TRBV11-2 to TRBJ2-5; D gene uncertain. The CDR3 has 14 amino acids. CDR1 SGHAT and CDR2 FQNNGV come from the germline V gene. CDR3 protein: CAGNLGTAQETQYF. The CDR3, as DNA: TGTGCCGGCAACTTAGGAACAGCGCAAGAGACCCAGTATTTC.

This clonotype was counted once. The V gene is TRBV11-2, the J gene TRBJ1-3; TRBD1 might be the D (5 bases). Germline assignment: CDR1 SGHAT and CDR2 FQNNGV. The CDR3 spans 13 residues. The CDR3 bases are TGTGTCTCAGCTCAGGGAGCTCGAAACACCATATATTTT. As protein: CVSAQGARNTIYF. Combining the CDR3 with reference TRBV11-2 and TRBJ1-3 gives the whole variable domain EAGVAQSPRYKIIEKRQSVAFWCNPISGHATLYWYQQILGQGPKLLIQFQNNGVVDDSQLPKDRFSAERLKGVDSTLKIQPAKLEDSAVYLCVSAQGARNTIYFGEGSWLTVV.

A remark on this clonotype: One end of the junction varies from germline; a read error may be responsible. This chain uses TRBV12-3 or TRBV12-4 with TRBJ1-1; D may be TRBD1 (5 bases). This CDR3 is built from 12 residues. CDR3 nucleotide sequence: TGTGTCAGCAATGGGGACGGGACTGAAGCTTTCTTT. Its protein product is CVSNGDGTEAFF.

This chain links TRBV11-1 with TRBJ2-1; TRBD2 matches at 7 bases. V was clipped by 5 bases and J by 4 bases; unmatched bases: 11. Germline CDR1 reads SGHAT; CDR2 reads FQDESV (reference sequence). CDR3 length: 16 amino acids. This CDR3 reads CASSPLLARGYNEQFF. CDR3 nucleotides: TGTGCCAGCAGCCCACTACTAGCGAGAGGGTACAATGAGCAGTTCTTC.